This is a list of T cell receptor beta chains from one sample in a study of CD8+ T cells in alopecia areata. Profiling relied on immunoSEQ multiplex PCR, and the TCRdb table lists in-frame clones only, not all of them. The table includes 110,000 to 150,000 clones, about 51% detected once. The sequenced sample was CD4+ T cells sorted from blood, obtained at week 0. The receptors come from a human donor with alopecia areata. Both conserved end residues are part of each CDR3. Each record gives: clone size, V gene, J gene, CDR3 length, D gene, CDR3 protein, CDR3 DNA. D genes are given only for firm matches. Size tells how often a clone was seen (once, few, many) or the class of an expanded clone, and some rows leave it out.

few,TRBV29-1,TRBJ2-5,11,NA,CSVVGQETQYF,TGCAGCGTTGTGGGTCAGGAGACCCAGTACTTC
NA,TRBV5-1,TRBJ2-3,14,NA,CASSSRTILDTQYF,TGCGCCAGCAGCTCCCGGACTATTTTAGATACGCAGTATTTT
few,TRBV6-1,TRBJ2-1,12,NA,CASGPSGKVKFF,TGTGCCAGCGGGCCCTCGGGGAAAGTCAAGTTCTTC
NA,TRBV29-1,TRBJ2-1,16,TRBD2,CSVEDRYSGRANEQFF,TGCAGCGTTGAAGATCGATACAGCGGGAGAGCCAATGAGCAGTTCTTC
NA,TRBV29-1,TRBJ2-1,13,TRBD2,CSVEPGGPNEQFF,TGCAGCGTTGAACCGGGAGGACCCAATGAGCAGTTCTTC
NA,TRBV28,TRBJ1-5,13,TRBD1,CASSLDRTQPQHF,TGTGCCAGCAGTTTGGACAGGACTCAGCCCCAGCATTTT
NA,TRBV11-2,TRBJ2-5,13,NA,CASSPSRVETQYF,TGTGCCAGCAGTCCATCCCGGGTGGAGACCCAGTACTTC
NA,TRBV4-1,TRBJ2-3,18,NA,CASSQSSVRGRVADTQYF,TGCGCCAGCAGCCAAAGTTCAGTAAGGGGGAGAGTAGCAGATACGCAGTATTTT
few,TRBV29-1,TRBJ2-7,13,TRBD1,CSTPGTGPYEQYF,TGCAGCACCCCCGGGACAGGCCCCTACGAGCAGTACTTC
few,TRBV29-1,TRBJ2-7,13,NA,CSVATESNTEQYF,TGCAGCGTTGCGACAGAATCGAACACCGAGCAGTACTTC